This TCR beta chain was identified during a study of blood T cell repertoires in COVID-19. For the study at large: Acute and convalescent COVID-19 samples came from the United States, Italy and Spain. In each case, the material was cDNA or gDNA derived from T cells, B-cell-depleted T cells, or PBMCs.

V was clipped by 2 bases and J by 5 bases, with 13 bases between them. This CDR3 has 14 amino acids. Germline lookup yields CDR1 SGHNT and CDR2 YYREEE (reference sequence). The authors' processing: Amplified reference gene primers provided the basis for estimating nucleated cell counts. The protocol was immunoSEQ multiplex PCR, while the TCRdb copy is restricted to in-frame clones and leaves out a portion. V and J calls and clone size follow that table, whereas D and trimming were derived from the DNA. Of about 110,000 clones listed, 75% to 95% are singletons. The chain is built from TRBV5-4 and TRBJ1-1, with TRBD1 as a possible D gene (5 bases). The sample taken for sequencing was peripheral blood. The sequence was obtained from a woman in her twenties or thirties with acute or convalescent COVID-19. Written as DNA, the CDR3 is TGTGCCAGCAGCTTTTTTATCCGGGGGACTGAAGCTTTCTTT. The encoded protein is CASSFFIRGTEAFF.